This TCR beta chain was retrieved from a study of T cell responses to AZD1222 COVID-19 vaccine. Study-wide results and caveats: Repertoire sampling happened only post peak T cell response. Of spike-specific TCRs, nearly half reportedly target regions left unmutated in variants. Clonal diversity was possibly underestimated; the donors were predominantly white British and more often female.

Repertoires were generated with immunoSEQ multiplex PCR, while TCRdb's copy carries only in-frame clones and drops some. In the table there are some 170,000 clones, around 87% of which are singletons. About this clone: The antigen remains unidentified.

V gave up 7 bases and J gave up 10 bases; unmatched junction bases: 4. In germline, CDR1 is SGHTA, CDR2 FQGNSA. The CDR3 contains 12 residues. Doses given second, at about 4 or about 12 weeks, were pooled. The receptor was derived from an adult who received the AZD1222 COVID-19 vaccine. The sample in question was peripheral blood, obtained 28 days after the second AZD1222 dose. The rearrangement uses TRBV7-2 and TRBJ1-6; 7 bases align to TRBD1. For the CDR3, the DNA is TGTGCCAGCACCCGGGACAGCTCACCCCTCCACTTT. Translated, it gives CASTRDSSPLHF.